A selection of T cell receptor beta chains follows, all from one sample in a study of OX40 agonist ivuxolimab in advanced cancers. Using immunoSEQ multiplex PCR, the repertoire was profiled, and TCRdb retains in-frame clones only, with some absent. The table records tens of thousands of clones, roughly 80% of them present only once. The sample consisted of CD4+ or CD8+ T cells sorted from blood, taken in a trial of the OX40 agonist ivuxolimab. All receptors come from an adult with an advanced solid tumor such as melanoma, head and neck, liver or kidney cancer. Each CDR3 is given with its conserved first and last residue.

>TRBV7-9|15
CASSPSGTVYNEQFF
>TRBV19|14
CASSWGQGNQPQHF
>TRBV23-1|17
CASSRSPDRISNQPQHF
>TRBV9|15
CASSPSGQPYNEQFF
>TRBV28|16
CASSLGPEGGSYEQYF
>TRBV29-1|12
CSAPTGNTEAFF
>TRBV30|12
CAWSVSRDTQYF
>TRBV19|13
CASSSDGAYEQYF
>TRBV1|15
CTSSRRARSYNEQFF
>TRBV5-1|12
CASSLVSNEQYF
>TRBV27|11
CASGQGTEAFF
>TRBV28|17
CASSPVLVDSGGETQYF
>TRBV6-6|13
CASSYGASYEQYF
>TRBV27|12
CASSPDGWAAFF
>TRBV9|15
CASSARGGPRYGYTF
>TRBV13|14
CASSPPDGSYEQYF
>TRBV11-3|13
CASSPWGSETQYF
>TRBV30|11
CASTRNTEAFF
>TRBV7-9|13
CASSPTDGSGYTF
>TRBV7-3|13
CASSTGFQETQYF
>TRBV2|18
CASSELVGQGPRDTEAFF
>TRBV7-9|15
CASSPTSLPRDTQYF
>TRBV5-6|14
CASRLSGFPYEQYF
>TRBV7-8|19
CASSSPLPQTSGRGNEQFF